One sample yielded the 21 T cell receptor beta chains listed below, sequenced in a study of tumor-infiltrating lymphocytes in oesophageal squamous cell carcinoma. TCRdb passed the PCR reads through MiXCR, listing each CDR3 protein once. This table has about 17,000 distinct CDR3 sequences, over 40% appearing once. The sequencing sample was made of normal esophageal tissue next to the tumor. These receptors came from a female donor with esophageal squamous cell carcinoma.

Note on this clonotype: One end of the junction fails to match germline, which may point to a read error. The chain employs TRBV7-7 and TRBJ2-5, with D hard to call. Germline CDR1 SSHAT, CDR2 FNYEAQ (reference sequence). There are 14 residues in the CDR3. In DNA form, the CDR3 reads TGTGCTAGCAGCTTAGGGTCCGGACGGGAGACCCAGTACTTC. Protein product: CASSLGSGRETQYF.

This clonotype was counted a few times. The chain employs TRBV12-5 and TRBJ2-1; 13 bases are a match to TRBD2. The V segment lost 3 bases and the J segment 8 bases; nucleotides outside the gene matches: 4. The CDR3 runs to 15 residues. Germline V gene lookup returns CDR1 LGHNT and CDR2 FRNRAP. The CDR3: CASGLGTSGTDEQFF. The CDR3 DNA follows: TGTGCTAGTGGTTTAGGGACTAGCGGGACCGATGAGCAGTTCTTC.

This clonotype has a single count. CDR3 nucleotides: TGTGCCAGCAGCTCCGACAGGGTGCCTACTCTCTACAATGAGCAGTTCTTC. As protein: CASSSDRVPTLYNEQFF. This chain uses TRBV28 with TRBJ2-1; TRBD1 aligns across 7 bases. Germline V gene data show CDR1 as MDHEN and CDR2 as SYDVKM. This CDR3 comprises 17 residues. V shed 6 bases and J 3 bases; nucleotides not matched to a gene: 14.

There are many counts of this clonotype. The V gene is TRBV5-4, the J gene TRBJ2-3; D is ambiguous. The CDR3 covers 14 residues. Trimming took 2 bases from V and 0 from J, leaving 7 bases between them. CDR1 is SGHNT, CDR2 YYREEE, per germline (reference sequence). DNA of the CDR3: TGTGCCAGCAGCTTATTACAGAGCACAGATACGCAGTATTTT. This translates into CASSLLQSTDTQYF. Supplemented by reference TRBV5-4 and TRBJ2-3, the full variable domain reads ETGVTQSPTHLIKTRGQQVTLRCSSQSGHNTVSWYQQALGQGPQFIFQYYREEENGRGNFPPRFSGLQFPNYSSELNVNALELDDSALYLCASSLLQSTDTQYFGPGTRLTVL.

This clonotype showed up just a few times. The chain uses TRBV6-1 and TRBJ2-5; D gene ambiguous. Germline V gene sequence: CDR1 MNHNS, CDR2 SASEGT. V gave up 2 bases and J gave up 6 bases, with 7 bases separating them. This CDR3 has 12 residues. CDR3 nucleotide sequence: TGTGCCAGCAGTGAAAGATTCCAGACCCAGTACTTC. This gives the protein CASSERFQTQYF.

By share, this clonotype counts as large. The gene calls are TRBV12-3 or TRBV12-4 and TRBJ2-1, with 10 bases identical to TRBD1. Trimming cost V 4 bases and J 9 bases; bases outside gene matches: 0. This CDR3 comprises 12 residues. CDR3 protein: CASSWTGGEQFF. CDR3 nucleotide sequence: TGTGCCAGCAGTTGGACAGGGGGTGAGCAGTTCTTC.

This clonotype was counted many times. The chain has TRBV10-3 and TRBJ2-5; 10 bases agree with TRBD2. The J segment lost 1 base and the V segment lost 0 bases, leaving 2 bases of the junction unmatched. Germline-derived CDR1 and CDR2 are ENHRY and SYGVKD. The length of the CDR3 is 16 residues. DNA of the CDR3: TGTGCCATCAGTGAGTCGGGACTAGCGATCCAAGAGACCCAGTACTTC. As protein: CAISESGLAIQETQYF.

Only a few counts were recorded for this clonotype. This rearrangement joins TRBV7-8 to TRBJ2-5; 8 bases agree with TRBD1. This CDR3 contains 16 residues. J was trimmed by 5 bases and V by 5 bases; bases with no gene match: 13. Germline assignment: CDR1 SGHVS and CDR2 FQNEAQ. The CDR3 DNA follows: TGTGCCAGCAGCCGACTCCCAGGACAGGGTTGGGAGACCCAGTACTTC. This sequence encodes CASSRLPGQGWETQYF.

Concerning this clonotype itself: Here the CDR3 omits its conserved ending phenylalanine or tryptophan, so a read error is the likely source. No DNA is shown, since the ends of the CDR3 on it are uncertain; the CDR3 is the one TCRdb lists. The V and J genes are TRBV28 and TRBJ2-5; TRBD1 is the table's D call, not checked against the DNA. The CDR3 is made up of 15 amino acids, end residues included. Germline V gene sequence: CDR1 MDHEN, CDR2 SYDVKM. The CDR3 loop is CASSVLTPESYTFGS.

This clonotype was observed a handful of times. The CDR3 does not close with the conserved phenylalanine or tryptophan, likely indicating a read error. The DNA is left out, because the CDR3 cannot be placed on it with certainty; the CDR3 is given as TCRdb lists it. This chain joins TRBV6-5 and TRBJ2-6; TRBD2, as called in the table, went unchecked against the DNA. The CDR3 is 17 residues long, ends included. Germline-derived CDR1 and CDR2 are MNHEY and SVGAGI. The CDR3 loop is CASNRGLAGVVEQYFGA.

J is TRBJ2-1 and V is TRBV7-2, with D unclear. The J call may not be correct, given that the DNA end is closer to TRBJ2-7. Looked up from germline, CDR1 is SGHTA and CDR2 is FQGNSA. The CDR3 extends over 15 amino acids. The CDR3 nucleotides are TGTGCCAGCAGCTTAGAAGGGTATCCTTCCTACGAGCAGTACTTC. It translates to CASSLEGYPSYEQYF.

As regards this clonotype: Given the absence of the conserved phenylalanine or tryptophan at the CDR3 end, a read error is likely. Because the CDR3's place on the DNA is in doubt, the DNA is left out and the CDR3 is given as listed by TCRdb. The CDR3 sequence is CASSLTGQGGYEQYFGT. V and J are TRBV7-3 and TRBJ2-2; TRBD1, as called in the table, went unchecked against the DNA. The CDR3 numbers 17 amino acids, ends counted. CDR1 and CDR2 (germline): SGHTA, FQGTGA.

The CDR3 reads CASSHGGSGGELFF. The CDR3 DNA reads as TGTGCCAGCAGCCATGGGGGGAGCGGCGGGGAGCTGTTTTTT. The chain has TRBV7-2 and TRBJ2-2; D perhaps matches TRBD2 (6 bases). Germline V gene lookup returns CDR1 SGHTA and CDR2 FQGNSA. V gave up 5 bases and J gave up 7 bases, with 14 bases separating them. The CDR3 covers 14 residues.

This chain uses TRBV7-2 with TRBJ2-4; TRBD1 matches at 8 bases. The better agreement between TRBJ2-7 and the DNA end casts doubt on the J call. Per germline, CDR1 SGHTA and CDR2 FQGNSA. The CDR3 loop spans 17 amino acids. CDR3 in amino acids: CASSLAHSGTGLYEQYF. The CDR3 DNA sequence: TGTGCCAGCAGCTTAGCGCATTCAGGGACAGGACTGTACGAGCAGTACTTC.

The CDR3 DNA reads as TGTGCCAGCAGCTTAGGTGCTGGACTAGCGGGTCGAGATACGCAGTATTTT. Protein sequence: CASSLGAGLAGRDTQYF. This sequence joins TRBV7-9 and TRBJ2-5, with TRBD2 matching 11 bases. TRBJ2-3 explains the end of the DNA better; the J call may be wrong. Germline CDR1 SEHNR, CDR2 FQNEAQ (reference sequence). The CDR3 consists of 17 residues.

This clonotype came up many times. This chain connects TRBV7-9 to TRBJ2-1; D is possibly TRBD1 or TRBD2 (5 bases each). The CDR3 has 17 amino acids. V dropped 8 bases and J dropped 0 bases, with 20 bases sitting between them. Germline V gives CDR1 SEHNR, CDR2 FQNEAQ (reference sequence). The CDR3 loop is CASGRGTIGASYNEQFF. The CDR3 coding sequence is TGTGCCAGCGGCCGGGGCACCATCGGCGCCTCCTACAATGAGCAGTTCTTC.

This clonotype is termed medium-sized. V is TRBV5-1 and J is TRBJ2-6; D is uncertain. Germline-derived CDR1 and CDR2 are SGHRS and YFSETQ. The V and J ends lost 0 bases and 1 base respectively, with 14 bases between them. This CDR3 has 18 amino acids. Here the CDR3 reads CASSLAGSGLSGANVLTF. DNA for the CDR3: TGCGCCAGCAGCTTGGCCGGGTCAGGTCTGTCTGGGGCCAACGTCCTGACTTTC.

V usage is TRBV7-2 and J usage is TRBJ2-7, with 8 bases fitting TRBD1. The last part of the DNA fits TRBJ1-2 better; the J call may be wrong. Germline V gives CDR1 SGHTA, CDR2 FQGNSA. There are 13 residues in the CDR3. CDR3 protein: CASSLQGARGYTF. The CDR3 DNA reads as TGTGCCAGCAGCTTACAGGGGGCGAGAGGCTACACCTTC.

This clonotype was observed many times. The V and J genes are TRBV7-9 and TRBJ2-7; D is unclear. The ends were cut back, 4 bases at V and 2 bases at J, with 6 bases in the middle. Germline loops: CDR1 SEHNR, CDR2 FQNEAQ (reference sequence). The CDR3 spans 12 residues. CDR3 nucleotide sequence: TGTGCCAGCAGCTGGGGAACCTACGAGCAGTACTTC. Protein: CASSWGTYEQYF.

The chain combines TRBV10-3 with TRBJ2-2; 8 nucleotides match TRBD1. V dropped 6 bases and J dropped 6; count of bases not matched to a gene: 9. Germline CDR1 is ENHRY and CDR2 is SYGVKD. This CDR3 has 15 amino acids. The CDR3 DNA sequence: TGTGCCATCAGGACCGGACAGGGAATGGCCGGGGAGCTGTTTTTT. Protein sequence: CAIRTGQGMAGELFF.

CDR3 protein: CASSLTFADTQYF. CDR3 coding DNA: TGTGCCAGCAGCTTAACTTTCGCAGATACGCAGTACTTC. V gene TRBV7-3 combines with J gene TRBJ2-3, with D unclear. Near its end, the DNA agrees better with TRBJ2-7, so the J call may be wrong. In germline, CDR1 is SGHTA, CDR2 FQGTGA. The CDR3 is 13 residues long.